A selection of T cell receptor beta chains follows, all from one sample in a study of blood T cell repertoires in COVID-19. The data were produced by immunoSEQ multiplex PCR, yet TCRdb's version contains in-frame clones alone and is incomplete. The table has 350,000 to 500,000 clones, around nine tenths seen once. Sequences were obtained from PBMCs or T cells enriched from blood (not recorded which). The receptors were sampled from a young woman who had been exposed to COVID-19. CDR3s include the opening cysteine and the closing phenylalanine or tryptophan. A D gene is named only where the DNA matches it firmly.

16 | TRBV2 | . | CANLVSGQSSYNEQFF
15 | TRBV18 | . | CASSPSGSVPYEQYF
18 | TRBV14 | . | CASSQGSCVNDSSYEQYF
14 | TRBV11-1 | . | CASSQGGFSYEQYF
14 | TRBV4-2 | . | CASSQEGRSTEAFF
15 | TRBV6-2/TRBV6-3 | . | CASSSFLEGLAEAFF
15 | TRBV6-5 | . | CASSPTRTDTGELFF
11 | TRBV11-2 | . | CASSRLIEAFF
17 | TRBV15 | . | CATSRGLPGSAADTQYF
11 | TRBV27 | . | CASSYGLEQYF
13 | TRBV11-3 | . | CASSLGLAETQYF
15 | TRBV9 | TRBD1 | CASSVEGQGGYGYTF
13 | TRBV2 | . | CASSGDLLFTQYF
13 | TRBV4-3 | . | CASSQDLGKGAFF
13 | TRBV2 | . | CASSGEYQETQYF
14 | TRBV28 | TRBD1 | CASRETGKVYGYTF
13 | TRBV2 | . | CASNRYLGGEQYF
16 | TRBV7-2 | . | CASSLVPSRITDTQYF
18 | TRBV19 | . | CASSKATLGRGEDEKLFF
15 | TRBV18 | . | CASSPNRAKSEKLFF
13 | TRBV9 | TRBD1 | CASSASGTGEAFF
15 | TRBV7-6 | . | CASSPTGAGDSPLHF
15 | TRBV30 | . | CAWGATSSLEETQYF
13 | TRBV13 | . | CASSLGRRETQYF
16 | TRBV18 | TRBD1 | CASSDRQGPRTYEQYF
15 | TRBV28 | . | CASSLDSSYNSPLHF
14 | TRBV2 | TRBD1 | CAIVTGGNNSPLHF
16 | TRBV7-2 | . | CASSLARSGDREKLFF